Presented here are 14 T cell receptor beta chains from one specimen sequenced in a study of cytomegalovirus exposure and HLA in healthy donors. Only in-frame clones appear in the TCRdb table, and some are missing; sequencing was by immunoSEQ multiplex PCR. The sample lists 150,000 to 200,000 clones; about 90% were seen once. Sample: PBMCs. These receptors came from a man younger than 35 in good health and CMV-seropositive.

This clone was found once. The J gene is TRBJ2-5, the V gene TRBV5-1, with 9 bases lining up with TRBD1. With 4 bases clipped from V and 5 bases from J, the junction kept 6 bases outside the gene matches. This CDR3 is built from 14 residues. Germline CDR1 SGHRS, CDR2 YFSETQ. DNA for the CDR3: TGCGCCAGCAGCCGGGACAGGGAACTCGAGACCCAGTACTTC. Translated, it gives CASSRDRELETQYF. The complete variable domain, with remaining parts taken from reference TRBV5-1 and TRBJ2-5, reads KAGVTQTPRYLIKTRGQQVTLSCSPISGHRSVSWYQQTPGQGLQFLFEYFSETQRNKGNFPGRFSGRQFSNSRSEMNVSTLELGDSALYLCASSRDRELETQYFGPGTRLLVL.

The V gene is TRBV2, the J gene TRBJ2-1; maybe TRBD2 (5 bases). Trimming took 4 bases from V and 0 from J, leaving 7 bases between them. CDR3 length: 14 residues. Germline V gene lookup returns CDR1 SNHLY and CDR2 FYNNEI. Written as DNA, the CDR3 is TGTGCCAGCAGTGGCACTAGCTCCTACAATGAGCAGTTCTTC. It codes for CASSGTSSYNEQFF. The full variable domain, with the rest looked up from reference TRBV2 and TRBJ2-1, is EPEVTQTPSHQVTQMGQEVILRCVPISNHLYFYWYRQILGQKVEFLVSFYNNEISEKSEIFDDQFSVERPDGSNFTLKIRSTKLEDSAMYFCASSGTSSYNEQFFGPGTRLTVL.

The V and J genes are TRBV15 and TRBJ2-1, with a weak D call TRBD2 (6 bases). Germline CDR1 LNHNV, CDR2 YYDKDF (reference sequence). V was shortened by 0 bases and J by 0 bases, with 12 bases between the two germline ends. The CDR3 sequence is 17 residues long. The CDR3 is CATSRDRGLSSYNEQFF. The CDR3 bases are TGTGCCACCAGCAGAGATAGGGGACTGAGCTCCTACAATGAGCAGTTCTTC.

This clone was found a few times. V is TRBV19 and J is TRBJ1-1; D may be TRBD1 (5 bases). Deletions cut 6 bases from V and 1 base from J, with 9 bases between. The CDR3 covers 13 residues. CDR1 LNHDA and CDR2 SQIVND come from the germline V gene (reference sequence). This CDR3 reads CASRQGRNTEAFF. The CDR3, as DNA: TGTGCCAGTAGGCAGGGTCGGAACACTGAAGCTTTCTTT.

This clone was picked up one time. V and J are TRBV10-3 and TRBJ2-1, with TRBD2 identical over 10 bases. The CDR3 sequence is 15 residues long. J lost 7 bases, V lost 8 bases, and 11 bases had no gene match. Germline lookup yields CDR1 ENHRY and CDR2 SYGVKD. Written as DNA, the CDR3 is TGTGCCATCTCTACCAGCGGGAGGGAAGGTAATGAGCAGTTCTTC. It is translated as CAISTSGREGNEQFF.

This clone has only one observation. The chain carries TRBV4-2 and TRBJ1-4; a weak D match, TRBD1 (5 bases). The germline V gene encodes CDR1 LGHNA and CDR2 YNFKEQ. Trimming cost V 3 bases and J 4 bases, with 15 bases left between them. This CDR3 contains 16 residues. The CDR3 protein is CASSHSKGGVNEKLFF. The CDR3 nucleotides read TGTGCCAGCAGCCACTCTAAGGGAGGGGTTAATGAAAAACTGTTTTTT.

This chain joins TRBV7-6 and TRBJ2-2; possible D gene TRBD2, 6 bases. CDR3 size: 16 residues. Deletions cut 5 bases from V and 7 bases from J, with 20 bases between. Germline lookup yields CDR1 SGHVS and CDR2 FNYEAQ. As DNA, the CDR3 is TGTGCCAGCAGCCCCCGTCCTGGAGGGGTTGTCGGGGAGCTGTTTTTT. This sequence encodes CASSPRPGGVVGELFF. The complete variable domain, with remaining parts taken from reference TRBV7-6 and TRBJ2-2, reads GAGVSQSPRYKVTKRGQDVALRCDPISGHVSLYWYRQALGQGPEFLTYFNYEAQQDKSGLPNDRFSAERPEGSISTLTIQRTEQRDSAMYRCASSPRPGGVVGELFFGEGSRLTVL.

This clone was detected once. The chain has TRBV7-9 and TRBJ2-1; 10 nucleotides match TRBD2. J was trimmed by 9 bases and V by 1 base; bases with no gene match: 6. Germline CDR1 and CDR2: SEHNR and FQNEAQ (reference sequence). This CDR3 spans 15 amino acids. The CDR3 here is CASSLGLAGEAEQFF. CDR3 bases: TGTGCCAGCAGCTTAGGGCTAGCGGGAGAAGCTGAGCAGTTCTTC.

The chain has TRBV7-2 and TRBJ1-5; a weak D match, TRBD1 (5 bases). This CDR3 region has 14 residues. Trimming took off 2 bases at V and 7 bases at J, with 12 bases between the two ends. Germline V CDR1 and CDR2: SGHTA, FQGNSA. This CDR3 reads CASSLQQGRQPQHF. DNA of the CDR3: TGTGCCAGCAGCTTACAGCAGGGCCGGCAGCCCCAGCATTTT.

CDR3 in DNA: TGTGCCAGCAGAGAGGAACAGGGGTACGGTGGCTACACCTTC. Protein sequence: CASREEQGYGGYTF. V and J are TRBV6-4 and TRBJ1-2, with 7 bases identical to TRBD1. Germline V CDR1 and CDR2: MRHNA, SNTAGT. J gave up 7 bases and V 6 bases, and 11 bases lay outside the gene matches. CDR3 length: 14 amino acids.

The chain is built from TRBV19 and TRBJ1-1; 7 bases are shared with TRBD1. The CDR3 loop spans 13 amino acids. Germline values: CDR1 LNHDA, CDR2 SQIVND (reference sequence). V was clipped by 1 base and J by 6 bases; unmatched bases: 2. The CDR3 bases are TGTGCCAGTAGTATAGCCCAGGGGGCTGAAGCTTTCTTT. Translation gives CASSIAQGAEAFF.

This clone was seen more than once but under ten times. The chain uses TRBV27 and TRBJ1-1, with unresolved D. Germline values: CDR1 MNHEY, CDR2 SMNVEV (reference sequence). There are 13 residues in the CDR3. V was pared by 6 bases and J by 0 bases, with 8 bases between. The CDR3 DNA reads TGTGCCAGCAGACCAACTATGAACACTGAAGCTTTCTTT. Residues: CASRPTMNTEAFF.

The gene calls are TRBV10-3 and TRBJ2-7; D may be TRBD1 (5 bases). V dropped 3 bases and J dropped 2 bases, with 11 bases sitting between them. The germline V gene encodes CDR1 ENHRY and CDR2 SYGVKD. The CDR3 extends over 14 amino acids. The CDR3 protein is CAISDLDKAYEQYF. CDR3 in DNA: TGTGCCATCAGTGATCTGGACAAAGCCTACGAGCAGTACTTC.

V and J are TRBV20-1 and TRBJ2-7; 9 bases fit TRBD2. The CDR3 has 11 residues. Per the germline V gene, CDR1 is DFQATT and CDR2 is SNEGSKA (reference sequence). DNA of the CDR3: TGCAGCGGCCTAGCGGGATACGAGCAGTACTTC. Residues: CSGLAGYEQYF.